Following are 9 T cell receptor beta chains from one sample sequenced in a study of blood T cells in healthy people across ages. Next came a second PCR, run for about 7 to 12 cycles, which used a sample-barcoded 5' primer along with a J-beta primer mix. TCRdb ran MiXCR on the 5' RACE reads and lists one entry per CDR3 protein. There are roughly 700,000 distinct CDR3 sequences in the sample; roughly 25% occur only once, and roughly a tenth lies in the top ten. These same data were also listed under a study on T cells of mothers and their children.

Sequenced: blood. These receptors were collected from a boy aged 5-17 years in good health.

In its sample, this clonotype was seen a few times. This chain links TRBV10-3 with TRBJ1-1; tentative D call: TRBD1 (5 bases). CDR3 size: 13 residues. The germline V gene has CDR1 ENHRY and CDR2 SYGVKD. V was trimmed by 9 bases and J by 3 bases, leaving 14 bases between them. The CDR3 DNA is TGTGCCATAGCCGGGACGGTGGACACTGAAGCTTTCTTT. This encodes CAIAGTVDTEAFF.

This clonotype was detected a few times. V is TRBV27 and J is TRBJ1-4, with TRBD1 matching 9 bases. V lost 5 bases to trimming and J lost 6 bases; unmatched junction nucleotides: 4. The germline V gene has CDR1 MNHEY and CDR2 SMNVEV (reference sequence). CDR3 length: 14 residues. CDR3 DNA sequence: TGTGCCAGCAGTCTAACAGGGGGCCATGAAAAACTGTTTTTT. This encodes CASSLTGGHEKLFF. The full variable domain, in which reference TRBV27 and TRBJ1-4 provide the parts outside the CDR3, is EAQVTQNPRYLITVTGKKLTVTCSQNMNHEYMSWYRQDPGLGLRQIYYSMNVEVTDKGDVPEGYKVSRKEKRNFPLILESPSPNQTSLYFCASSLTGGHEKLFFGSGTQLSVL.

This clonotype has just a few counts. V usage is TRBV12-3 or TRBV12-4 and J usage is TRBJ2-2; D tentatively reads TRBD1 or TRBD2 (5 bases each). This CDR3 has 12 residues. V was shortened by 8 bases and J by 6 bases, with 10 bases between the two germline ends. DNA of the CDR3: TGTGCCAGCGAAGGGACGGCCGGGGAGCTGTTTTTT. Its translation is CASEGTAGELFF.

This chain uses TRBV6-2 or TRBV6-3 with TRBJ2-1, with D perhaps matching TRBD2 (5 bases). TRBJ2-7 matches the DNA end more closely, so the J call is doubtful. This CDR3 has 15 amino acids. Germline CDR1 is MNHEY and CDR2 is SVGEGT. The CDR3 sequence: CASTPGTSYPYEQYF. CDR3 DNA: TGTGCCAGCACCCCGGGAACCTCTTACCCTTACGAGCAGTACTTC.

This clonotype appeared a single time. The chain uses TRBV10-3 and TRBJ2-7; perhaps TRBD2 as D (5 bases). The V gene's germline CDR1 is ENHRY and CDR2 SYGVKD. Trimming removed 2 bases from V and 2 bases from J, with 10 bases in between. This CDR3 comprises 14 residues. The CDR3 reads CAISEQDWTYEQYF. CDR3 DNA: TGTGCCATCAGTGAGCAGGACTGGACCTACGAGCAGTACTTC.

This chain connects TRBV10-3 to TRBJ1-4, with a weak D call TRBD1 (6 bases). This CDR3 is 18 amino acids long. From germline, CDR1 is ENHRY and CDR2 SYGVKD. Trimming shortened V by 3 bases and J by 0 bases, and 17 bases separated the two germline ends. CDR3: CAISEGQTRIATNEKLFF. CDR3 in DNA: TGTGCCATCAGTGAAGGACAGACCCGGATTGCAACTAATGAAAAACTGTTTTTT.

This clonotype was found a few times. The chain recombines TRBV20-1 with TRBJ2-5, with D possibly being TRBD2 (6 bases). The J call is uncertain, as TRBJ2-7 better fits the DNA end. This CDR3 has 14 amino acids. The germline V gene has CDR1 DFQATT and CDR2 SNEGSKA (reference sequence). Here the CDR3 DNA reads TGCAGTGCTGCCTCCGGGACTGCCGCCTACGAGCAGTACTTC. Translating it yields CSAASGTAAYEQYF.

This clonotype has more than one count but fewer than ten. The CDR3 spells CSASSLTVVEETQYF. The CDR3 coding sequence is TGCAGTGCTAGTAGCCTTACGGTGGTTGAAGAGACCCAGTACTTC. The chain joins TRBV20-1 to TRBJ2-5; the D is unclear. The V end was cut by 3 bases, the J end by 3 bases, with 17 bases between. The CDR3 loop spans 15 amino acids. CDR1 is DFQATT and CDR2 is SNEGSKA in the germline V gene (reference sequence).

In this sample, this clonotype turned up a few times. V usage is TRBV7-9 and J usage is TRBJ1-1; D is undetermined. V was shortened by 2 bases and J by 1 base, with 8 bases between the two germline ends. The V gene's germline CDR1 is SEHNR and CDR2 FQNEAQ (reference sequence). The CDR3 runs 14 residues. CDR3 region: CASSLWRANTEAFF. For the CDR3, the DNA is TGTGCCAGCAGCTTATGGCGGGCGAACACTGAAGCTTTCTTT.